These T cell receptor beta chains were read from a single sample in a study of regulatory T cells in long-lasting Graves disease. From the multiplex PCR reads, TCRdb called clonotypes with MiXCR, one entry per CDR3 protein. The sample includes under 800,000 distinct CDR3 sequences, approximately 15% of them seen just once. Another study also made use of these data, one on T cells in Graves' hyperthyroidism and ophthalmopathy.

The source material was peripheral blood mononuclear cells (PBMCs), sampled at new diagnosis, from a patient treated with antithyroid drugs. These receptors originate from a woman aged 30 to 39 with Graves disease. The CDR3 runs from the conserved cysteine through the conserved F or W. D genes are given only for firm matches. Rows give clone size only sometimes, using once, few, many, or a class for an expanded clone.

.,TRBV28,.,TRBJ2-7,CASSLVTGLEQYF,TGTGCCAGCAGTTTGGTCACAGGGTTGGAGCAGTACTTC
.,TRBV25-1,many,TRBJ1-4,CASSDRLATNEKLFF,TGTGCCAGCAGTGACCGGCTTGCAACTAATGAAAAACTGTTTTTT
TRBD2,TRBV6-1,many,TRBJ2-1,CASRGGILAGQRGNEQFF,TGTGCCAGCAGGGGGGGAATTCTAGCGGGACAGCGGGGCAATGAGCAGTTCTTC
.,TRBV18,many,TRBJ1-5,CASSPVGNQPQHF,TGTGCCAGCTCACCGGTAGGGAATCAGCCCCAGCATTTT
.,TRBV6-1,.,TRBJ1-1,CASSILHGAFF,TGTGCCAGCAGCATTTTACATGGAGCTTTCTTT
.,TRBV7-9,many,TRBJ2-7,CASSNTQYEQYF,TGTGCCAGCAGCAACACACAATACGAGCAGTACTTC
.,TRBV19,.,TRBJ2-7,CASSIVSSHEQYF,TGTGCCAGTAGTATTGTCAGCTCCCACGAGCAGTACTTC
.,TRBV5-1,few,TRBJ2-5,CASSTLLGTHAETQYF,TGCGCCAGCTCCACTCTCCTGGGCACCCACGCGGAGACCCAGTACTTC
.,TRBV5-1,.,TRBJ2-1,CASSLGSARNEQFF,TGCGCCAGCAGCTTGGGGTCTGCCCGAAATGAGCAGTTCTTC
.,TRBV28,few,TRBJ1-4,CAVRSSGGHEKLFF,TGTGCCGTCCGGAGTTCCGGGGGGCATGAAAAACTGTTTTTT
.,TRBV20-1,many,TRBJ1-1,CSARDSRKGVIGTEAFF,TGCAGTGCTAGAGATTCTAGGAAAGGTGTAATTGGCACTGAAGCTTTCTTT
.,TRBV27,many,TRBJ1-5,CASSPRVGPGIDF,.
.,TRBV19,few,TRBJ2-1,CASSIFIGNEQFF,TGTGCCAGTAGTATATTTATTGGGAATGAGCAGTTCTTC
TRBD2,TRBV7-8,few,TRBJ2-5,CASSLTSGSQETQYF,TGTGCCAGCAGCTTGACTAGCGGCTCCCAAGAGACCCAGTACTTC
.,TRBV4-1,few,TRBJ1-1,CASNQPGTAYTEAFF,TGCGCCAGCAACCAACCCGGGACGGCCTACACTGAAGCTTTCTTT
.,TRBV20-1,.,TRBJ2-7,CSASPRAGGWGEQYF,TGCAGTGCTAGCCCTAGGGCAGGTGGTTGGGGCGAGCAGTACTTC
TRBD2,TRBV12-3/TRBV12-4,many,TRBJ2-4,CASSPRGLADIGKNIQYF,TGTGCCAGCAGTCCCAGGGGACTAGCGGATATCGGGAAAAACATTCAGTACTTC
TRBD1,TRBV5-6,few,TRBJ2-5,CASSKQTGGRQETQYF,TGTGCCAGCAGCAAGCAAACAGGGGGGAGGCAAGAGACCCAGTACTTC
.,TRBV5-6,.,TRBJ1-2,CASSLRDWGYTF,TGTGCCAGCAGCTTGAGGGACTGGGGCTACACCTTC
.,TRBV28,few,TRBJ2-1,CAIRGSYNEQFF,TGTGCCATCAGGGGCTCCTACAATGAGCAGTTCTTC
TRBD1,TRBV5-1,few,TRBJ2-7,CASSPLGQGERGQYF,TGCGCCAGCAGTCCACTCGGACAGGGCGAGAGAGGGCAGTACTTC
TRBD1,TRBV2,many,TRBJ2-1,CATPGQGINEQFF,TGTGCCACCCCGGGACAGGGGATCAATGAGCAGTTCTTC
.,TRBV20-1,many,TRBJ1-1,CSAPGQLNTEAFF,TGCAGTGCGCCCGGACAGCTGAACACTGAAGCTTTCTTT
TRBD2,TRBV9,few,TRBJ2-7,CASGPLAGYEQYF,TGTGCCAGCGGGCCACTAGCGGGATACGAGCAGTACTTC
TRBD1,TRBV5-1,.,TRBJ2-1,CASTLDRGAYNEQFF,TGCGCCAGCACCTTGGACAGGGGCGCCTACAATGAGCAGTTCTTC
.,TRBV3-1,.,TRBJ1-2,CASSQVGGRLNYGYTF,TGTGCCAGCAGCCAAGTTGGGGGCCGATTAAACTATGGCTACACCTTC
TRBD2,TRBV6-4,.,TRBJ2-2,CASSDSSGTGELFF,TGTGCCAGCAGTGACTCTAGCGGGACCGGGGAGCTGTTTTTT
.,TRBV30,.,TRBJ1-4,CAWSSTGILEKLFF,TGTGCCTGGAGTTCTACAGGAATTTTAGAAAAACTGTTTTTT
TRBD1,TRBV10-3,few,TRBJ2-7,CAISRTGQGTTYEQYF,TGTGCCATCAGCAGGACGGGACAGGGGACGACCTACGAGCAGTACTTC
TRBD2,TRBV27,few,TRBJ2-7,CASGIGLAGGSSRYEQYF,TGTGCCAGCGGGATTGGACTAGCGGGAGGATCTTCTCGCTACGAGCAGTACTTC
TRBD1,TRBV19,few,TRBJ1-2,CASQTGNGYGYTF,TGTGCCAGCCAGACAGGGAATGGCTATGGCTACACCTTC
.,TRBV27,many,TRBJ2-1,CASSFEGISYNEQFF,TGTGCCAGCAGTTTTGAGGGAATCTCCTACAATGAGCAGTTCTTC
.,TRBV30,few,TRBJ1-6,CAWSSNVQNSPLHF,TGTGCCTGGAGTAGTAATGTCCAGAATTCACCCCTCCACTTT
TRBD2,TRBV6-1,many,TRBJ2-5,CASSISGLYQETQYF,TGTGCCAGCAGCATTAGCGGGTTGTACCAAGAGACCCAGTACTTC
.,TRBV30,.,TRBJ1-2,CAWSRQSGYGYTF,TGTGCCTGGAGTAGACAGTCAGGCTATGGCTACACCTTC
TRBD1,TRBV27,many,TRBJ1-5,CASSPDRVGVQPQHF,TGTGCCAGCAGTCCGGACAGGGTAGGGGTGCAGCCCCAGCATTTT
.,TRBV4-1,few,TRBJ1-2,CASSQDGTANYGYTF,TGTGCCAGCAGCCAAGATGGTACAGCTAACTATGGCTACACCTTC
.,TRBV20-1,many,TRBJ2-1,CSAYQSYNEQFF,TGCAGTGCTTATCAGTCCTACAATGAGCAGTTCTTC
TRBD1,TRBV2,many,TRBJ1-3,CASSAVDRGHTIYF,TGTGCCAGCAGTGCCGTAGACAGGGGACACACCATATATTTT
TRBD1,TRBV6-5,few,TRBJ2-7,CASSYAQGAHSGAYEQYF,TGTGCCAGCAGTTACGCTCAGGGGGCGCACAGTGGGGCCTACGAGCAGTACTTC
.,TRBV11-2,.,TRBJ1-2,CASSSQGYGTGYTF,TGTGCCAGCAGCTCTCAGGGGTATGGTACGGGCTACACCTTC
TRBD1,TRBV18,few,TRBJ1-2,CASSPPRQGGYGYTF,TGTGCCAGCTCACCACCGAGACAGGGAGGCTATGGCTACACCTTC
TRBD2,TRBV13,few,TRBJ2-1,CASSQGLAVEELSYNEQFF,TGTGCCAGCAGCCAGGGACTAGCGGTCGAAGAGTTGTCCTACAATGAGCAGTTCTTC
.,TRBV28,few,TRBJ1-5,CASSLGSDQPQHF,TGTGCCAGCAGTTTGGGGTCAGATCAGCCCCAGCATTTT
.,TRBV28,few,TRBJ1-1,CASSFDKAFF,TGTGCCAGCAGTTTCGATAAAGCTTTCTTT
.,TRBV24-1,few,TRBJ2-5,CATSDGGGETQYF,TGTGCCACCAGTGATGGGGGAGGTGAGACCCAGTACTTC
TRBD1,TRBV5-6,few,TRBJ1-2,CASSPGQGRYGYTF,TGTGCCAGCAGCCCAGGACAGGGGAGGTATGGCTACACCTTC
.,TRBV6-1,many,TRBJ2-7,CASSESLQGYEQYF,TGTGCCAGCAGTGAATCCCTGCAGGGCTACGAGCAGTACTTC
TRBD1,TRBV6-1,many,TRBJ2-1,CASSQDRPSYNEQFF,TGTGCCAGCAGCCAGGACAGGCCCTCCTACAATGAGCAGTTCTTC
TRBD1,TRBV3-1,many,TRBJ1-1,CASSHGQGDTEAFF,TGTGCCAGCAGCCACGGGCAGGGGGACACTGAAGCTTTCTTT
.,TRBV28,many,TRBJ1-2,CASSWEQANYGYTF,TGTGCCAGCAGTTGGGAACAGGCTAACTATGGCTACACCTTC
.,TRBV12-3/TRBV12-4,many,TRBJ1-2,CASSFTLTNYGYTF,TGTGCCAGCAGTTTTACACTCACTAACTATGGCTACACCTTC
.,TRBV6-1,many,TRBJ1-1,CASSEAGGFTEAFF,TGTGCCAGCAGTGAAGCGGGAGGTTTCACTGAAGCTTTCTTT
.,TRBV24-1,many,TRBJ2-3,CATSDPGSPRNTQYF,TGTGCCACCAGTGATCCCGGGTCACCCAGGAATACGCAGTATTTT
TRBD1,TRBV3-1,many,TRBJ2-3,CASSHYRGRDTQYF,TGTGCCAGCAGCCATTACAGGGGACGAGATACGCAGTATTTT
.,TRBV29-1,many,TRBJ2-5,CSVGGQTLGETQYF,TGCAGCGTTGGCGGACAGACCCTCGGTGAGACCCAGTACTTC
.,TRBV24-1,many,TRBJ1-2,CATSDPVRSYGYTF,TGTGCCACCAGTGATCCCGTTAGGTCGTATGGCTACACCTTC